These 24 T cell receptor beta chains share one sample of origin, sequenced in a study of cytomegalovirus exposure and HLA in healthy donors. The PCR used 60 Vbeta and 13 Jbeta primers. Repertoires were generated with immunoSEQ multiplex PCR, while TCRdb's copy carries only in-frame clones and drops some. The profile covers 200,000 or so clones, with approximately 80% appearing a single time and about 1.7% taken by the ten largest. The sample taken for sequencing was PBMCs. The source of these receptors is a man aged 50-59 years in good health and CMV-seronegative.

V gene TRBV5-4 combines with J gene TRBJ2-7; the match to TRBD1 covers 8 bases. J gave up 7 bases and V 0 bases, and 9 bases lay outside the gene matches. The CDR3 spans 15 residues. CDR1 and CDR2 (germline): SGHNT, YYREEE (reference sequence). The CDR3 nucleotides read TGTGCCAGCAGCTTGGACACGGACAGGGTTGGGGAGCAGTACTTC. Translating gives CASSLDTDRVGEQYF.

This clone came up once. The chain carries TRBV5-8 and TRBJ2-7; 9 bases map to TRBD1. Trimming removed 4 bases from V and 1 base from J; junction bases left unmatched: 6. This CDR3 region has 15 residues. CDR1 and CDR2 (germline): SGHTS, YDEGEE. The CDR3 region has the DNA TGTGCCAGCAGCCCACCCGGGACAGGGTCCTACGAGCAGTACTTC. It specifies CASSPPGTGSYEQYF.

The chain uses TRBV13 and TRBJ1-2, with D tentatively TRBD1 (6 bases). The CDR3 spans 11 residues. Trimming cost V 5 bases and J 10 bases, with 11 bases left between them. The germline gives CDR1 PRHDT, CDR2 FYEKMQ (reference sequence). Here the CDR3 reads CASSTRTDYTF. The CDR3 DNA follows: TGTGCCAGCAGCACTAGGACAGACTACACCTTC.

The chain links TRBV29-1 to TRBJ1-1; D is ambiguous. The V and J ends lost 5 bases and 7 bases respectively, with 14 bases between them. The CDR3 length is 12 residues. Germline values: CDR1 SQVTM, CDR2 ANQGSEA. This CDR3 is CSVQVPIIEAFF. The DNA for the CDR3 is TGCAGCGTTCAGGTCCCTATTATTGAAGCTTTCTTT. Full variable domain (remainder filled in from reference TRBV29-1 and TRBJ1-1): SAVISQKPSRDICQRGTSLTIQCQVDSQVTMMFWYRQQPGQSLTLIATANQGSEATYESGFVIDKFPISRPNLTFSTLTVSNMSPEDSSIYLCSVQVPIIEAFFGQGTRLTVV.

The chain uses TRBV30 and TRBJ2-1, with 7 positions matching TRBD2. CDR3 length: 15 residues. From germline, CDR1 is GTSNPN and CDR2 SVGIG (reference sequence). V dropped 2 bases and J dropped 2; count of bases not matched to a gene: 6. The CDR3: CAWSLSLAAYNEQFF. CDR3 nucleotide sequence: TGTGCCTGGAGTCTTTCCCTAGCGGCCTACAATGAGCAGTTCTTC. Using reference TRBV30 and TRBJ2-1 for the parts outside the CDR3, the full variable domain is SQTIHQWPATLVQPVGSPLSLECTVEGTSNPNLYWYRQAAGRGLQLLFYSVGIGQISSEVPQNLSASRPQDRQFILSSKKLLLSDSGFYLCAWSLSLAAYNEQFFGPGTRLTVL.

The chain combines TRBV28 with TRBJ2-7, with 7 bases identical to TRBD1. The CDR3 sequence is 15 residues long. With 7 bases clipped from V and 2 bases from J, the junction kept 11 bases outside the gene matches. Germline values: CDR1 MDHEN, CDR2 SYDVKM. The CDR3 region has the DNA TGTGCCAGCATCCCCTCGACAGGGTGGCCCTACGAGCAGTACTTC. It specifies CASIPSTGWPYEQYF. The full variable domain, with the rest looked up from reference TRBV28 and TRBJ2-7, is DVKVTQSSRYLVKRTGEKVFLECVQDMDHENMFWYRQDPGLGLRLIYFSYDVKMKEKGDIPEGYSVSREKKERFSLILESASTNQTSMYLCASIPSTGWPYEQYFGPGTRLTVT.

The chain joins TRBV10-3 to TRBJ1-5; D remains ambiguous. Per the germline V gene, CDR1 is ENHRY and CDR2 is SYGVKD. Deletions cut 6 bases from V and 1 base from J, with 10 bases between. This CDR3 has 14 residues. For the CDR3, the DNA is TGTGCCATCAGCGCCAGTCCCAGCAATCAGCCCCAGCATTTT. The encoded protein is CAISASPSNQPQHF.

This clone was recorded only once. Other DNA sequences from this sample encode an identical CDR3 as well. The rearrangement joins TRBV7-3 to TRBJ2-7, with 8 nucleotides matching TRBD2. The CDR3 runs to 14 residues. The germline CDR1 and CDR2 sequences are SGHTA and FQGTGA. V shed 2 bases and J 0 bases; nucleotides not matched to a gene: 0. CDR3 DNA sequence: TGTGCCAGCAGCTTAGCGGGGGGCTCCTACGAGCAGTACTTC. Its protein product is CASSLAGGSYEQYF.

The gene calls are TRBV11-1 and TRBJ1-2; D is unclear. The length of the CDR3 is 12 residues. Germline-derived CDR1 and CDR2 are SGHAT and FQDESV (reference sequence). V dropped 5 bases and J dropped 5 bases, with 9 bases sitting between them. This chain's CDR3 is CASSPGGYGYTF. The CDR3 coding sequence is TGTGCCAGCAGCCCCGGAGGGTATGGCTACACCTTC.

The chain employs TRBV28 and TRBJ2-4, with D unclear. V was clipped by 6 bases and J by 6 bases, with 18 bases between them. The CDR3 is made up of 15 amino acids. Per germline, CDR1 MDHEN and CDR2 SYDVKM. CDR3 sequence reads: CASSGGVWVRNIQYF. The CDR3, as DNA: TGTGCCAGCAGCGGCGGCGTTTGGGTGAGAAACATTCAGTACTTC.

V is TRBV11-3 and J is TRBJ2-1, with TRBD1 matching 10 bases. This CDR3 is 15 amino acids long. Per the germline V gene, CDR1 is SGHNT and CDR2 is YENEEA. The trim removed 3 bases at V and 6 bases at J, leaving 5 bases unmatched. CDR3 DNA: TGTGCCAGCAGCTTCGGGACAGGGGAATCCAATGAGCAGTTCTTC. Protein: CASSFGTGESNEQFF.

The chain couples TRBV6-5 to TRBJ1-5; TRBD1 matches at 7 bases. Trimming at V came to 6 bases and at J to 7 bases, leaving 6 bases not matched to a gene. Germline V gene sequence: CDR1 MNHEY, CDR2 SVGAGI. This CDR3 has 13 residues. CDR3 protein: CASRPNRGQPQHF. CDR3 nucleotide sequence: TGTGCCAGCAGACCAAACAGGGGACAGCCCCAGCATTTT.

The V call is TRBV6-5, the J call TRBJ1-5, with a possible D match to TRBD1 (5 bases). Trimming removed 5 bases from V and 1 base from J, with 12 bases in between. The CDR3 consists of 15 residues. Per the germline V gene, CDR1 is MNHEY and CDR2 is SVGAGI. DNA of the CDR3: TGTGCCAGCAGTCTCCTCGGGGGGAGCAATCAGCCCCAGCATTTT. Protein sequence: CASSLLGGSNQPQHF.

J is TRBJ1-5 and V is TRBV28, with D unclear. The V end lost 0 bases, the J end lost 0 bases, and 12 bases lay between the germline ends. The CDR3 contains 17 residues. Germline V gene lookup returns CDR1 MDHEN and CDR2 SYDVKM. The CDR3 is CASSLWARSISNQPQHF. The CDR3 coding sequence is TGTGCCAGCAGTTTATGGGCCAGATCGATTAGCAATCAGCCCCAGCATTTT.

The chain has TRBV4-1 and TRBJ1-5; 7 bases map to TRBD1. Germline loops: CDR1 MGHRA, CDR2 YSYEKL. The CDR3 has 15 amino acids. V dropped 3 bases and J dropped 4; count of bases not matched to a gene: 6. Here the CDR3 reads CASSQAGGGNQPQHF. CDR3 DNA sequence: TGCGCCAGCAGCCAGGCAGGGGGTGGTAATCAGCCCCAGCATTTT.

V is TRBV5-4 and J is TRBJ2-2; 9 bases fit TRBD2. Germline trimming cut 1 base from V and 5 bases from J; bases unmatched to any gene: 6. Germline values: CDR1 SGHNT, CDR2 YYREEE (reference sequence). There are 16 residues in the CDR3. DNA of the CDR3: TGTGCCAGCAGCTTGAAGGGTAGCGGGAGAACCGGGGAGCTGTTTTTT. Its protein product is CASSLKGSGRTGELFF.

The rearrangement joins TRBV28 to TRBJ1-2; 7 bases match TRBD1. Germline V lookup: CDR1 MDHEN, CDR2 SYDVKM. The CDR3 is 13 amino acids. Losses at the gene ends were 4 bases for V and 8 bases for J; bases not matched to a gene: 7. The CDR3 region is CASSSTGFGGYTF. For the CDR3, the DNA is TGTGCCAGCAGTTCGACAGGGTTTGGCGGCTACACCTTC.

This clone was counted a few times. The chain combines TRBV5-1 with TRBJ1-4; D gene ambiguous. The CDR3 is 11 amino acids. Germline lookup yields CDR1 SGHRS and CDR2 YFSETQ. CDR3 loop: CARAGGEKLFF. CDR3 bases: TGCGCGAGAGCCGGCGGTGAAAAACTGTTTTTT.

J is TRBJ1-1 and V is TRBV18; 7 positions agree with TRBD1. With 6 bases clipped from V and 6 bases from J, the junction kept 13 bases outside the gene matches. Per germline, CDR1 KGHSH and CDR2 LQKENI. There are 15 residues in the CDR3. As DNA, the CDR3 is TGTGCCAGCTCGCGGACAGGTGGGCGCGGGGCTGAAGCTTTCTTT. This translates into CASSRTGGRGAEAFF.

The CDR3 DNA sequence: TGCGCCAGCAGCGATAGCGGGAGGTCTGATACGCAGTATTTT. Residues: CASSDSGRSDTQYF. The genes are TRBV5-1 and TRBJ2-3; 10 bases align to TRBD2. V was pared by 4 bases and J by 6 bases, with 5 bases of the junction left unmatched. CDR3 length: 14 residues. CDR1 is SGHRS, CDR2 YFSETQ, per germline.

The V gene is TRBV5-1, the J gene TRBJ2-2; 10 bases map to TRBD2. Losses at the gene ends were 4 bases for V and 4 bases for J; bases not matched to a gene: 1. CDR3 length equals 14 residues. Germline values: CDR1 SGHRS, CDR2 YFSETQ. CDR3 sequence reads: CASSEREGTGELFF. CDR3 bases: TGCGCCAGCAGCGAGCGGGAGGGCACCGGGGAGCTGTTTTTT.

This chain uses TRBV9 with TRBJ2-1, with a possible D match to TRBD2 (6 bases). V was trimmed by 3 bases and J by 10 bases, leaving 23 bases between them. In germline, CDR1 is SGDLS, CDR2 YYNGEE. There are 16 residues in the CDR3. This CDR3 is CASSATRDWNSREQFF. As DNA, the CDR3 is TGTGCCAGCAGCGCAACCCGGGACTGGAATTCTAGGGAGCAGTTCTTC.

The genes are TRBV5-1 and TRBJ2-7, with 8 bases lining up with TRBD1. CDR1 SGHRS and CDR2 YFSETQ come from the germline V gene. V shed 1 base and J 5 bases; nucleotides not matched to a gene: 5. This CDR3 region has 14 residues. The CDR3 sequence is CASSLTGGLDEQYF. In DNA, the CDR3 is TGCGCCAGCAGCTTGACAGGGGGTTTGGACGAGCAGTACTTC. Full variable domain (outside the CDR3, taken from reference TRBV5-1 and TRBJ2-7): KAGVTQTPRYLIKTRGQQVTLSCSPISGHRSVSWYQQTPGQGLQFLFEYFSETQRNKGNFPGRFSGRQFSNSRSEMNVSTLELGDSALYLCASSLTGGLDEQYFGPGTRLTVT.

The V gene is TRBV5-1, the J gene TRBJ2-3; TRBD2 aligns across 7 bases. V was pared by 6 bases and J by 5 bases, with 12 bases of the junction left unmatched. The CDR3 has 15 amino acids. Germline values: CDR1 SGHRS, CDR2 YFSETQ. The DNA of the CDR3 is TGCGCCAGCACCCAAAGCGGCGGGAGTGGAGATACGCAGTATTTT. It codes for CASTQSGGSGDTQYF.